This record looks at one T cell receptor (beta chain) sequence and its context. Its specificity is unknown. The sample is drawn from a study of siplizumab effects on memory and regulatory T cells. The data were produced by immunoSEQ multiplex PCR, yet TCRdb's version contains in-frame clones alone and is incomplete. The data contain roughly 56,000 clones, 85% to 95% of them singletons. Study-wide findings and caveats: Proliferating Tregs in siplizumab cultures were never verified as suppressive.

The CDR3 runs to 16 residues. CDR1 is SGHDT, CDR2 YYEEEE, per germline. Trimming pared 0 bases from V and 0 bases from J, leaving 9 bases between. Sequenced input: CD8+ T cells sorted from blood. The source is a human donor in good health. This chain connects TRBV5-6 to TRBJ1-4, with a possible D match to TRBD1 (5 bases). CDR3 residues: CASSLEGLSTNEKLFF. As DNA, the CDR3 is TGTGCCAGCAGCTTGGAGGGGCTGTCAACTAATGAAAAACTGTTTTTT.